These 26 T cell receptor beta chains were sequenced from one sample in a study of T-cell reconstitution after alpha-beta-depleted transplantation in children (TCRdb year 2016). Libraries were constructed by PCR. Sequenced on an Illumina HiSeq 2500. Molecular barcoding was employed in the preparation of TCR libraries, with unique molecular identifiers being used to normalize TCRbeta repertoire quantification. TCRdb applied fastp at Q25 and MiXCR to the public reads, then kept only in-frame beta chains. Merged by CDR3 protein, the rows form single entries marked with the most common genes and DNA. For this sample there are 380,000 or so distinct CDR3 sequences; 13% appear just once. The ten top clones hold around 4% of the sample. The sample in question was PBMCs, obtained from the stem cell graft. Receptor source: a human donor who donated a stem cell graft to a child with Fanconi anemia.

This clonotype was seen repeatedly, ten times or more. The chain carries TRBV29-1 and TRBJ2-1, with 8 bases aligning to TRBD1. V lost 6 bases to trimming and J lost 3 bases; unmatched junction nucleotides: 7. CDR3 length equals 14 residues. Germline CDR1 and CDR2: SQVTM and ANQGSEA. CDR3 amino acids: CSVEGQVGYNEQFF. In nucleotides, the CDR3 is TGCAGCGTGGAGGGACAGGTAGGCTACAATGAGCAGTTCTTC.

This sequence joins TRBV29-1 and TRBJ1-3; D unresolved. Germline V gene data show CDR1 as SQVTM and CDR2 as ANQGSEA. Trimming stripped 7 bases from V and 4 bases from J, with 14 bases between. The CDR3 is 13 amino acids. The CDR3 protein is CSATSIFGNTIYF. The CDR3, as DNA: TGCAGCGCGACATCAATATTCGGAAACACCATATATTTT.

This clonotype has just a few counts. The chain employs TRBV7-8 and TRBJ2-1; D unclear. Germline loops: CDR1 SGHVS, CDR2 FQNEAQ. CDR3 length: 14 amino acids. V gave up 1 base and J gave up 3 bases, with 7 bases separating them. The CDR3 coding sequence is TGTGCCAGCAGCTTAGTAAGGGACTACAATGAGCAGTTCTTC. The encoded protein is CASSLVRDYNEQFF.

This clonotype showed up just a few times. In DNA, the CDR3 is TGTGCCAGCAGCCCGTACAGTGGGGATTTCTCTGGAAACACCATATATTTT. Protein: CASSPYSGDFSGNTIYF. The J gene is TRBJ1-3, the V gene TRBV7-9; D gene uncertain. The CDR3 has 17 amino acids. V gave up 5 bases and J gave up 0 bases, with 17 bases separating them. Germline assignment: CDR1 SEHNR and CDR2 FQNEAQ (reference sequence).

This clonotype was counted between two and nine times. The genes are TRBV20-1 and TRBJ1-5, with D hard to call. V lost 7 bases and J lost 3, with 16 bases in between. The CDR3 is made up of 14 amino acids. Germline V lookup: CDR1 DFQATT, CDR2 SNEGSKA (reference sequence). The CDR3 sequence: CSVPSFSPNQPQHF. The CDR3 DNA follows: TGCAGTGTTCCCAGCTTTAGTCCCAATCAGCCCCAGCATTTT.

This clonotype was detected a few times. The chain links TRBV6-2 or TRBV6-3 to TRBJ2-3; TRBD1 agrees at 7 bases. The CDR3 consists of 18 residues. Unmatched junction bases numbered 13, after V lost 0 bases and J lost 4 bases. Germline CDR1 MNHEY, CDR2 SVGEGT. The CDR3 bases are TGTGCCAGCAGTTACTCAAACCCTCCCAGGGGGTCCTCAGATACGCAGTATTTT. It translates to CASSYSNPPRGSSDTQYF.

This clonotype was counted ten times or more. The chain carries TRBV21-1 and TRBJ2-2; the table calls TRBD1, which could not be checked here. TRBV21-1 is assigned pseudogene status. The CDR3 covers 15 residues. The CDR3 DNA sequence: TGTGCCAGCTTACGGGGACCCTGTAACACCGGGGAGCTGTTTTTT. Translating it yields CASLRGPCNTGELFF.

This clonotype came up a few times. The J gene is TRBJ1-2, the V gene TRBV12-3 or TRBV12-4; TRBD1 matches 7 bases. J lost 3 bases, V lost 3 bases, and 10 bases had no gene match. This CDR3 has 16 residues. CDR3 coding DNA: TGTGCCAGCAGTTTTTCGACAGGGCCGTTTTACTATGGCTACACCTTC. Translated: CASSFSTGPFYYGYTF.

This clonotype was seen at least ten times. The genes are TRBV28 and TRBJ1-1; D remains ambiguous. The germline gives CDR1 MDHEN, CDR2 SYDVKM. Trimming pared 4 bases from V and 1 base from J, leaving 7 bases between. This CDR3 comprises 13 residues. The CDR3 region has the DNA TGTGCCAGCAGTTCCACACCGAACACTGAAGCTTTCTTT. This codes for CASSSTPNTEAFF.

This clonotype was seen only a few times. The gene calls are TRBV12-3 or TRBV12-4 and TRBJ1-2, with unresolved D. This CDR3 is built from 12 residues. Trimming pared 5 bases from V and 10 bases from J, leaving 14 bases between. The CDR3 region is CASSMDSRDYTF. DNA for the CDR3: TGTGCCAGCAGTATGGACTCTCGGGACTACACCTTC.

This chain joins TRBV4-3 and TRBJ1-1; the D gene is possibly TRBD1 (5 bases). The CDR3 is 15 amino acids. The germline gives CDR1 LGHNA, CDR2 YSLEER. Trimming removed 0 bases at V and 5 bases at J, with 13 bases between. The DNA for the CDR3 is TGCGCCAGCAGCCAAGATAGGGCAGGGAGGACTGAAGCTTTCTTT. Residues: CASSQDRAGRTEAFF.

This CDR3 reads CASSLDSGEGETQYF. The CDR3 region has the DNA TGTGCCAGCAGCTTAGATTCAGGGGAAGGAGAGACCCAGTACTTC. This chain links TRBV7-8 with TRBJ2-5; TRBD1 might be the D (6 bases). The germline V gene encodes CDR1 SGHVS and CDR2 FQNEAQ. CDR3 length equals 15 residues. The germline V and J ends were trimmed by 1 base and 4 bases, with 13 bases remaining between them.

This sequence joins TRBV10-3 and TRBJ2-7; perhaps TRBD1 as D (5 bases). V was shortened by 6 bases and J by 7 bases, with 13 bases between the two germline ends. CDR1 and CDR2 (germline): ENHRY, SYGVKD. The CDR3 is 12 amino acids. The CDR3: CAIRDSLGEQYF. In DNA, the CDR3 is TGTGCCATCAGAGACAGCCTGGGAGAGCAGTACTTC.

This clonotype was recorded many times. This chain uses TRBV20-1 with TRBJ2-7; tentatively, D is TRBD1 or TRBD2 (5 bases each). CDR3 length: 15 amino acids. V lost 0 bases to trimming and J lost 4 bases, with 16 bases between them. CDR1 and CDR2 (germline): DFQATT, SNEGSKA (reference sequence). CDR3 bases: TGCAGTGCTAGAGATTTACGCCGGGACCCTTACGAGCAGTACTTC. Its translation: CSARDLRRDPYEQYF.

This clonotype has more than one count but fewer than ten. The rearrangement joins TRBV12-3 or TRBV12-4 to TRBJ1-5, with 7 bases matching TRBD1. This CDR3 has 13 amino acids. With V trimmed by 6 bases and J by 7 bases, 6 bases remained unmatched. In DNA form, the CDR3 reads TGTGCCAGCAGGAGGGGGCTAGGCCAGCCCCAGCATTTT. This encodes CASRRGLGQPQHF.

J is TRBJ2-1 and V is TRBV7-7, with TRBD1 identical over 7 bases. CDR3 length: 14 residues. CDR1 and CDR2 from the germline V gene are SSHAT and FNYEAQ (reference sequence). The V gene end was trimmed by 1 base and the J gene end by 9 bases; junction bases not matched to a gene: 6. Written as DNA, the CDR3 is TGTGCCAGCAGCTTAGAGACAGGGATGGGTGAGCAGTTCTTC. This gives the protein CASSLETGMGEQFF. Full variable domain (outside the CDR3, taken from reference TRBV7-7 and TRBJ2-1): GAGVSQSPRYKVTKRGQDVTLRCDPISSHATLYWYQQALGQGPEFLTYFNYEAQPDKSGLPSDRFSAERPEGSISTLTIQRTEQRDSAMYRCASSLETGMGEQFFGPGTRLTVL.

This clonotype was observed a few times. The chain has TRBV5-1 and TRBJ2-5; TRBD2 matches 14 bases. CDR1 is SGHRS, CDR2 YFSETQ, per germline. Unmatched junction bases numbered 5, after V lost 4 bases and J lost 9 bases. CDR3 size: 14 residues. CDR3 amino acids: CASSAGLAGVPQYF. CDR3 in DNA: TGCGCCAGCAGCGCGGGACTAGCGGGGGTGCCCCAGTACTTC. Looking up the rest from reference TRBV5-1 and TRBJ2-5 gives the full variable domain: KAGVTQTPRYLIKTRGQQVTLSCSPISGHRSVSWYQQTPGQGLQFLFEYFSETQRNKGNFPGRFSGRQFSNSRSEMNVSTLELGDSALYLCASSAGLAGVPQYFGPGTRLLVL.

The chain links TRBV20-1 to TRBJ1-1, with D possibly matching TRBD1 (6 bases). V gave up 0 bases and J gave up 3 bases, with 11 bases separating them. This CDR3 contains 14 residues. The germline V gene has CDR1 DFQATT and CDR2 SNEGSKA (reference sequence). CDR3 nucleotide sequence: TGCAGTGCTAGAGATACCAGGGGTTACACTGAAGCTTTCTTT. Its translation: CSARDTRGYTEAFF.

This clonotype was seen only a few times. The chain uses TRBV20-1 and TRBJ1-1; D unresolved. CDR1 and CDR2 from the germline V gene are DFQATT and SNEGSKA (reference sequence). The CDR3 covers 15 residues. Trimming removed 5 bases at V and 0 bases at J, with 16 bases between. Here the CDR3 DNA reads TGCAGTGCTCCCGATCCGCAAACAGTGAACACTGAAGCTTTCTTT. It yields the protein CSAPDPQTVNTEAFF.

This chain joins TRBV7-8 and TRBJ2-2, with 9 bases that match TRBD1. In germline, CDR1 is SGHVS, CDR2 FQNEAQ. This CDR3 is built from 15 residues. Germline trimming cut 5 bases from V and 1 base from J; bases unmatched to any gene: 2. The CDR3 DNA is TGTGCCAGCAGCACAGGGGGCGGGAACACCGGGGAGCTGTTTTTT. This encodes CASSTGGGNTGELFF.

This sequence joins TRBV12-3 or TRBV12-4 and TRBJ2-5; perhaps TRBD1 as D (6 bases). There are 14 residues in the CDR3. V lost 7 bases to trimming and J lost 5 bases, with 17 bases between them. CDR3 loop: CASTLSDRSETQYF. CDR3 bases: TGTGCCAGCACCTTATCCGACAGGTCGGAGACCCAGTACTTC.

This clonotype showed up just a few times. The CDR3 region is CASSQARGHTNYGYTF. The CDR3 nucleotides are TGTGCCAGCAGCCAAGCAAGGGGACATACTAACTATGGCTACACCTTC. The chain couples TRBV6-1 to TRBJ1-2; TRBD1 might be the D (6 bases). V was trimmed by 6 bases and J by 0 bases, leaving 17 bases between them. The CDR3 is made up of 16 amino acids. Germline-derived CDR1 and CDR2 are MNHNS and SASEGT.

This clonotype was seen more than once but under ten times. This chain joins TRBV20-1 and TRBJ2-1, with 9 positions matching TRBD2. V lost 6 bases, J lost 7 bases, and 4 bases stayed unmatched. The germline V gene encodes CDR1 DFQATT and CDR2 SNEGSKA (reference sequence). CDR3 length: 12 amino acids. The CDR3 nucleotides read TGCAGTGCAACGACTAGCGGTAATGAGCAGTTCTTC. Translated: CSATTSGNEQFF.

The table lists this clonotype with many counts. J is TRBJ2-7 and V is TRBV9; 7 bases agree with TRBD1. V shed 4 bases, J shed 1 base, and the junction held 8 bases outside the gene matches. CDR1 and CDR2 from the germline V gene are SGDLS and YYNGEE. CDR3 length equals 15 residues. Here the CDR3 reads CASSPRQGSSYEQYF. The CDR3 nucleotides are TGTGCCAGCAGCCCAAGACAGGGATCGTCCTACGAGCAGTACTTC.

This clonotype came up a few times. The chain recombines TRBV5-1 with TRBJ1-5; D not certain. The V and J ends lost 0 bases and 9 bases respectively, with 10 bases between them. The length of the CDR3 is 13 residues. The germline V gene has CDR1 SGHRS and CDR2 YFSETQ. The CDR3 nucleotides read TGCGCCAGCAGCTTGGATACGGAGGGGCCCCAGCATTTT. Translated: CASSLDTEGPQHF.

V and J are TRBV4-2 and TRBJ1-5; 9 bases line up with TRBD1. The V gene end was trimmed by 0 bases and the J gene end by 5 bases; junction bases not matched to a gene: 2. Germline CDR1 is LGHNA and CDR2 is YNFKEQ. The CDR3 covers 15 residues. CDR3 in DNA: TGTGCCAGCAGCCAAGAGGGGACAGGGTATCAGCCCCAGCATTTT. This translates into CASSQEGTGYQPQHF.